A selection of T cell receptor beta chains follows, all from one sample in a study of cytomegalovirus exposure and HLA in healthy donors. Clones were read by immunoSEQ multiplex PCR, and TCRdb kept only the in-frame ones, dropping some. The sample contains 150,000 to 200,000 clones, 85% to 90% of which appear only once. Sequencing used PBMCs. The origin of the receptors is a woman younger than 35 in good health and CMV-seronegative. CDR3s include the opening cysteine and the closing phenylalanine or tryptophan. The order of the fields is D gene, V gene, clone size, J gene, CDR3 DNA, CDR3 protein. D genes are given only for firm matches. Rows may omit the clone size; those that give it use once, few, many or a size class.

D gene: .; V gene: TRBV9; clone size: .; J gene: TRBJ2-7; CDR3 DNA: TGTGCCAGCAGCGTAGTGGGCAGGACCTACGAGCAGTACTTC; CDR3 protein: CASSVVGRTYEQYF
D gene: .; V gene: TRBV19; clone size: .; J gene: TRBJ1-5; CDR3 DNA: TGTGCCAGTAGTATATTGCGTAATAGCAATCAGCCCCAGCATTTT; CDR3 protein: CASSILRNSNQPQHF
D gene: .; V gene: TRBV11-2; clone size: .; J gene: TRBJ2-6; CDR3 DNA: TGTGCCAGCGGATTCCAGGGCTCTGGGGCCAACGTCCTGACTTTC; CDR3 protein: CASGFQGSGANVLTF
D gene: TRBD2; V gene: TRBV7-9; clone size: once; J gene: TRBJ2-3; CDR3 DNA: TGTGCCAGCAGGGTAACCGGGACTACTTACACAGATACGCAGTATTTT; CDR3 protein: CASRVTGTTYTDTQYF
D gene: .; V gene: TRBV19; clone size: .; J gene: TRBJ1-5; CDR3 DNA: TGTGCCAGTAGTATAGGTGTCAGGCTCAATCAGCCCCAGCATTTT; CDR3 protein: CASSIGVRLNQPQHF
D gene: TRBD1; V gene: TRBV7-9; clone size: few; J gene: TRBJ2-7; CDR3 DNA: TGTGCCAGCAGCTCGGACAGGGGGCTCCCTTACGAGCAGTACTTC; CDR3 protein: CASSSDRGLPYEQYF
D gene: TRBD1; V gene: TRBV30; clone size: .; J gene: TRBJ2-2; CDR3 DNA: TGTGCCTGGAGGACTACAGGGGGCTCGAACACCGGGGAGCTGTTTTTT; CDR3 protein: CAWRTTGGSNTGELFF
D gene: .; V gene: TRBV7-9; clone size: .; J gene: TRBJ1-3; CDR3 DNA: TGTGCCAGCAGCTTAGACCCCAGGGCCAACTCTGGAAACACCATATATTTT; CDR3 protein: CASSLDPRANSGNTIYF
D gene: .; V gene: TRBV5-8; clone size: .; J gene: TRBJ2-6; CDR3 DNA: TGTGCCAGCGGACATCGTTCTGGGGCCAACGTCCTGACTTTC; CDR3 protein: CASGHRSGANVLTF
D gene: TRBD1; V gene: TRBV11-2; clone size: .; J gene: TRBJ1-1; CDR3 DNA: TGTGCCAGCAGCTGGACAGGGGGCACTGAAGCTTTCTTT; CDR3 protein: CASSWTGGTEAFF
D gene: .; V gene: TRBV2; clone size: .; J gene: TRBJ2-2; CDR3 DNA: TGTGCCAGCAGGGGAGAGGGCGGGGAGCTGTTTTTT; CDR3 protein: CASRGEGGELFF
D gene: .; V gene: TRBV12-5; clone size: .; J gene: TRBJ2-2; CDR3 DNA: TGTGCCTCAGTCGGGAAGAACACCGGGGAGCTGTTTTTT; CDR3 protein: CASVGKNTGELFF
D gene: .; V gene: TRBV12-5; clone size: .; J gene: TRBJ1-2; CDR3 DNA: TGTGCTAGTGGTTTTTCCGACTATGGCTACACCTTC; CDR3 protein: CASGFSDYGYTF
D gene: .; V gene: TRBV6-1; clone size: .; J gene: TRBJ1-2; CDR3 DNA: TGTGCCAGCAGTGGCTACGGGTATGGCTACACCTTC; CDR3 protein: CASSGYGYGYTF
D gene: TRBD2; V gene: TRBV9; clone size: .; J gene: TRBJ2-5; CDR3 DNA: TGTGCCAGCAGCGTGACTAGCGGGAGGCAACAAGAGACCCAGTACTTC; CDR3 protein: CASSVTSGRQQETQYF
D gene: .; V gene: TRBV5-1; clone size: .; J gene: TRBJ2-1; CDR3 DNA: TGCGCCAGCAGCTTGGAACCACTGAACTACAATGAGCAGTTCTTC; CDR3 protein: CASSLEPLNYNEQFF
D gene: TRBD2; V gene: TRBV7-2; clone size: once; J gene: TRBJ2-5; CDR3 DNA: TGTGCCAGCATCTATGGGGGACTACACCAAGAGACCCAGTACTTC; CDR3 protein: CASIYGGLHQETQYF
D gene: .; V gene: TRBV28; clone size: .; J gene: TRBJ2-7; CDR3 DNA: TGTGCCAGCAGCACCCCGGCACAGCCCTACGAGCAGTACTTC; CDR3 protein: CASSTPAQPYEQYF
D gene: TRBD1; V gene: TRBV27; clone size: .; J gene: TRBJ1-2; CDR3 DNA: TGTGCCAGCAGTCCACAGGGGTTCTATGGCTACACCTTC; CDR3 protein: CASSPQGFYGYTF
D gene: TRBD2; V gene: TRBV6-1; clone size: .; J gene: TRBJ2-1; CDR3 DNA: TGTGCCAGCAGTGAACTCGGCCTAGCGGGTCCTAATGAGCAGTTCTTC; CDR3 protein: CASSELGLAGPNEQFF
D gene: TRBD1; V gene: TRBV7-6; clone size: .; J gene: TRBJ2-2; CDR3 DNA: TGTGCCAGCAGCACGGGACAGGGGGCCACCGGGGAGCTGTTTTTT; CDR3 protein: CASSTGQGATGELFF
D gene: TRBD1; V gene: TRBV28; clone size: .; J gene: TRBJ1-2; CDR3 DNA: TGTGCCAGCACCGCGGGACAGGACACCTATGGCTACACCTTC; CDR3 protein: CASTAGQDTYGYTF
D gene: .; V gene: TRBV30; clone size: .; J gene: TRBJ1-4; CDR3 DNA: TGTGCCTGGAGTGGGACACCAACTAATGAAAAACTGTTTTTT; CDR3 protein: CAWSGTPTNEKLFF
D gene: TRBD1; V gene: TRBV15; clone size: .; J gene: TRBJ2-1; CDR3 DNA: TGTGCCACCAGCGTGTGGACAGGGAGCTCCTACAATGAGCAGTTCTTC; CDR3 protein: CATSVWTGSSYNEQFF
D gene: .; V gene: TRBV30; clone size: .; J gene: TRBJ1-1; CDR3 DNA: TGTGCCTGGAGTATGAGGGCGCGGACTGAAGCTTTCTTT; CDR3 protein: CAWSMRARTEAFF
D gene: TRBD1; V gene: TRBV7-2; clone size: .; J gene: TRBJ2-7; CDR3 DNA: TGTGCCAGCAGCCCCCGGGACAGCCTCTACGAGCAGTACTTC; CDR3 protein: CASSPRDSLYEQYF
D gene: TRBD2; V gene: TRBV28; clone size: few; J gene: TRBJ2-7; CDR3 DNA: TGTGCCAGCAGACTAGCGGGAGGTTCCGAGCAGTACTTC; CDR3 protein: CASRLAGGSEQYF
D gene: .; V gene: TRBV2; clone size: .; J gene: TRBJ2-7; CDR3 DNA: TGTGCCAGCAGTGATAAACCCGGACTCCACGAGCAGTACTTC; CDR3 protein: CASSDKPGLHEQYF
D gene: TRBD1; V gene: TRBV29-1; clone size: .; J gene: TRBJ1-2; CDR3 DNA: TGCAGCGTCGACAGGGGCGGCTACACCTTC; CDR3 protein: CSVDRGGYTF
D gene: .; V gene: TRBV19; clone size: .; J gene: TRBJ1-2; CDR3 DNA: TGTGCCAGTAGTATCACAAGACCTACGACAGCTAACTATGGCTACACCTTC; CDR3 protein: CASSITRPTTANYGYTF
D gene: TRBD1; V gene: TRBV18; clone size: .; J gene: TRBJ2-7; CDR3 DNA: TGTGCCAGCTCACCACAGGGACAGGTAACCTACGAGCAGTACTTC; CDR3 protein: CASSPQGQVTYEQYF
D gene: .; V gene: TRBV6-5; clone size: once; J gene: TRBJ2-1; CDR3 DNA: TGTGCCAGCGGAGACAATGAGCAGTTCTTC; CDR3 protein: CASGDNEQFF
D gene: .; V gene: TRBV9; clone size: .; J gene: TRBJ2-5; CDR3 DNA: TGTGCCAGCAGCATCGGTTCTCAAGAGACCCAGTACTTC; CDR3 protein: CASSIGSQETQYF
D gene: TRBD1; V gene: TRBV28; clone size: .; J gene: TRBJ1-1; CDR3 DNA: TGTGCCAGCAGTTTAGGAGGGGGCGGTGGGACTGAAGCTTTCTTT; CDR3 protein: CASSLGGGGGTEAFF
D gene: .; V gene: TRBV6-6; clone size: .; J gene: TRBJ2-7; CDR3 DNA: TGTGCCAGCAGTTATAGGGGAGGAAGAAGCTACGAGCAGTACTTC; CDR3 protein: CASSYRGGRSYEQYF
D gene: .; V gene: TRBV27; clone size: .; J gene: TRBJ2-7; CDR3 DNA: TGTGCCAGCAGTAAACAGGGTACGAGGACCTACGAGCAGTACTTC; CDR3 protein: CASSKQGTRTYEQYF
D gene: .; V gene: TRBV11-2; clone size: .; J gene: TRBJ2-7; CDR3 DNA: TGTGCCAGCAGCTTAGCCGCGGACTACGAGCAGTACTTC; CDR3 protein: CASSLAADYEQYF
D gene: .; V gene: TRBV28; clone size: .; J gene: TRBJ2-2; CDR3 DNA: TGTGCCAGCAGTTTCTGGGAGCACACCGGGGAGCTGTTTTTT; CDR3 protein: CASSFWEHTGELFF
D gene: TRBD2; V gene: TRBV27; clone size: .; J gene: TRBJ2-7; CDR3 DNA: TGTGCCAGCAGTTTAAATGGGCTAGCGGGCTACGAGCAGTACTTC; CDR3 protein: CASSLNGLAGYEQYF
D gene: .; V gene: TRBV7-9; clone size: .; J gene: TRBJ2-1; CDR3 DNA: TGTGCCAGCAGCTTCATGGTTGGCAACAATGAGCAGTTCTTC; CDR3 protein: CASSFMVGNNEQFF
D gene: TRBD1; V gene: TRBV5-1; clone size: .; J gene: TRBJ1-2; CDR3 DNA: TGCGCCAGCAGCTCTCCGGGACAGTTACTCAAAGGGGATGGCTACACCTTC; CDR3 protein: CASSSPGQLLKGDGYTF
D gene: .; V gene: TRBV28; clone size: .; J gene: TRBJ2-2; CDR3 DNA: TGTGCCAGCAGTCCCCCCCCCTCCCACATCCACCCGGAGCTGTTTTTT; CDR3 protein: CASSPPPSHIHPELFF
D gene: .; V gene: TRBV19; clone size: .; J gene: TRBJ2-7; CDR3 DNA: TGTGCCAGTAGTATAGGCGGACATCCTTACGAGCAGTACTTC; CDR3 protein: CASSIGGHPYEQYF
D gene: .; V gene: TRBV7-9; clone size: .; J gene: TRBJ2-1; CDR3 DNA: TGTGCCAGCAGCGGGACGACAGGTCTCTATGAGCAGTTCTTC; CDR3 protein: CASSGTTGLYEQFF
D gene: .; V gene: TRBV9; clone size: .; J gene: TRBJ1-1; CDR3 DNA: TGTGCCAGCAGCATACGGCCTCGGGGGGGCGGAACTGAAGCTTTCTTT; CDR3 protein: CASSIRPRGGGTEAFF
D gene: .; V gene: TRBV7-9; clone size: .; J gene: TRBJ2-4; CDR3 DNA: TGTGCCAGCAGCTCGTCCGAGGGAGAAAACATTCAGTACTTC; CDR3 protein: CASSSSEGENIQYF
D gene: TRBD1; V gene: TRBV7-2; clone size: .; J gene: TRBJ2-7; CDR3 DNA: TGTGCCAGCAGCTTAGAAGGGACAGGGGGCCCCTACGAGCAGTACTTC; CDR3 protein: CASSLEGTGGPYEQYF
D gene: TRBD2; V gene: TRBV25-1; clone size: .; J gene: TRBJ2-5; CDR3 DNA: TGTGCCAGCAGTGAACGGGGGGGAGTGGAGACCCAGTACTTC; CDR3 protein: CASSERGGVETQYF
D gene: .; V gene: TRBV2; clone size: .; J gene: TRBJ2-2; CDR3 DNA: TGTGCCAGCAGAAGAGGGACAACGAACACCGGGGAGCTGTTTTTT; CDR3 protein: CASRRGTTNTGELFF
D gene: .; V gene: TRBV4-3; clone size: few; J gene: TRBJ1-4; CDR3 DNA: TGCGCCAGCAGCCAAGATGTCAGGGGTGAAAAACTGTTTTTT; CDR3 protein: CASSQDVRGEKLFF
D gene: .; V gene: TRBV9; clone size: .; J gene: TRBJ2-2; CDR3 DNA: TGTGCCAGCAGCTACGGGGTAGCGAACACCGGGGAGCTGTTTTTT; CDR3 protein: CASSYGVANTGELFF
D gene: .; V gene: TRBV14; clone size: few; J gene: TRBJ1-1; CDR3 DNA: TGTGCCAGCAGCCAAGTCGGGACACCTAACACTGAAGCTTTCTTT; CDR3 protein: CASSQVGTPNTEAFF
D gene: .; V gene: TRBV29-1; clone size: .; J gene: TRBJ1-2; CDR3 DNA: TGCAGCTCTGACCGGGACTCCTTACCCGGCTACACCTTC; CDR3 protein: CSSDRDSLPGYTF
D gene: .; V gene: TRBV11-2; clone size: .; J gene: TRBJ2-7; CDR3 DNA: TGTGCCAGCAGCCTCCTCAACAAGGACTATCGGCAGGGCGATCGGTACTTC; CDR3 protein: CASSLLNKDYRQGDRYF
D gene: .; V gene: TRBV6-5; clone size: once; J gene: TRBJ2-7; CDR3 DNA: TGTGCCAGCAGTTACAGGAGCTCCTACGAGCAGTACTTC; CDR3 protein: CASSYRSSYEQYF
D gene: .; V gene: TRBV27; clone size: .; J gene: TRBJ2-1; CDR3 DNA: TGTGCCAGCAGTCCCCGCGGGTGGCAGACCAATGAGCAGTTCTTC; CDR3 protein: CASSPRGWQTNEQFF
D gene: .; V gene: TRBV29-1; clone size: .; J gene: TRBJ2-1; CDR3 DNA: TGCAGCGTTGTTAGTGGGAGTCTCTATGAGCAGTTCTTC; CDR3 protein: CSVVSGSLYEQFF
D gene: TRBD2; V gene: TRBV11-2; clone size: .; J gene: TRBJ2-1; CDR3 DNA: TGTGCCAGCAGCTTATCGAGGATTAGCGGGGGGAATGAGCAGTTCTTC; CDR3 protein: CASSLSRISGGNEQFF
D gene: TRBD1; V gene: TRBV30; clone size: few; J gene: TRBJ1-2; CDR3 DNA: TGTGCCTGGGACAGGGGGCAAGGAGGCTACACCTTC; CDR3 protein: CAWDRGQGGYTF
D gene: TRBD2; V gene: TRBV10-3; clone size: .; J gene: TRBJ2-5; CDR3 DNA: TGTGCCACTTCCCCCACTTATAGCGGGCAAGAGACCCAGTACTTC; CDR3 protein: CATSPTYSGQETQYF